This T cell receptor (beta chain) was recorded in a study of T-cell reconstitution after alpha-beta-depleted transplantation in children. Preparation of the TCRbeta library involved a method that used unique molecular identifiers. Each CDR3 protein gets one entry after TCRdb re-called the PCR reads with MiXCR. The sample has some 200,000 distinct CDR3 sequences; roughly 8.3% are singletons. The table lists this clonotype with many counts. The receptor was isolated from a male patient between 2 and 10 years old who had a stem cell transplant for acute myeloid leukemia, so the T cells may come from the graft donor. Sequences were derived from PBMCs, mostly from graft donor cells, sampled 360 days after TCRalphabeta/CD19-depleted stem cell transplant.

As DNA, the CDR3 is TGCGCCAGCAGCTTGGATGGCAGCAGCTCCTACGAGCAGTACTTC. Protein: CASSLDGSSSYEQYF. The rearrangement joins TRBV5-1 to TRBJ2-7; D is unclear. The CDR3 spans 15 residues. Germline CDR1 is SGHRS and CDR2 is YFSETQ. V was shortened by 0 bases and J by 0 bases, with 10 bases between the two germline ends.